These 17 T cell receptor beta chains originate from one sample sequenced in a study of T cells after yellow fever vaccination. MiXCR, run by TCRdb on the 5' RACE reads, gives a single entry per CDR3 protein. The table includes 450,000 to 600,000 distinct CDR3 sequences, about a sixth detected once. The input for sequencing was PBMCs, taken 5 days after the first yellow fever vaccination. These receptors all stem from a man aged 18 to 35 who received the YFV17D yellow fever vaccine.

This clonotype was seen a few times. The CDR3 sequence is CASSTRGLAGGLLRGTQYF. CDR3 bases: TGTGCCAGCAGCACGCGCGGGCTAGCGGGGGGCCTTCTCCGAGGGACCCAGTACTTC. V usage is TRBV7-8 and J usage is TRBJ2-5; 11 bases fit TRBD2. The V gene end was trimmed by 5 bases and the J gene end by 7 bases; junction bases not matched to a gene: 21. CDR3 size: 19 residues. Germline V gene data show CDR1 as SGHVS and CDR2 as FQNEAQ. Looking up the rest from reference TRBV7-8 and TRBJ2-5 gives the full variable domain: GAGVSQSPRYKVAKRGQDVALRCDPISGHVSLFWYQQALGQGPEFLTYFQNEAQLDKSGLPSDRFFAERPEGSVSTLKIQRTQQEDSAVYLCASSTRGLAGGLLRGTQYFGPGTRLLVL.

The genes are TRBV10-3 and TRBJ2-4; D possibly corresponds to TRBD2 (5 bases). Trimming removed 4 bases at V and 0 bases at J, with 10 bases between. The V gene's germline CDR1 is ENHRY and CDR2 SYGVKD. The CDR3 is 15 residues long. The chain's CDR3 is CAISVDLTAKNIQYF. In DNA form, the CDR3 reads TGTGCCATCAGTGTGGACTTGACAGCCAAAAACATTCAGTACTTC.

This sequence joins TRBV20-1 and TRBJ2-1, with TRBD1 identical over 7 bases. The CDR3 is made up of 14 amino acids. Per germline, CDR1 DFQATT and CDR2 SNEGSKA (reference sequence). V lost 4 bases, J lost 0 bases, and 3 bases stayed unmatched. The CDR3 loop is CSATPGGSYNEQFF. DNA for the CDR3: TGCAGTGCTACCCCAGGGGGCTCCTACAATGAGCAGTTCTTC.

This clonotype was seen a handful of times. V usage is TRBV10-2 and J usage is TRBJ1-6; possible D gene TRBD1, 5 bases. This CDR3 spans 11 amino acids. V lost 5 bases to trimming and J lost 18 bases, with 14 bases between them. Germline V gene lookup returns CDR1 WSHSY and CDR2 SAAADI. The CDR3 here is CASSPRRGYHF. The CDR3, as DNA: TGCGCCAGCAGTCCCCGGAGGGGCTACCACTTT.

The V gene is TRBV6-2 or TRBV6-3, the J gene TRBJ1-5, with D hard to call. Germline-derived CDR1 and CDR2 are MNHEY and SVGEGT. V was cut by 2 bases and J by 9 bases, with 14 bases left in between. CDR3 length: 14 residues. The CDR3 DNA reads TGTGCCAGCAGTTACGATCCTCCTTTATGGCCCCAGCATTTT. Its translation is CASSYDPPLWPQHF.

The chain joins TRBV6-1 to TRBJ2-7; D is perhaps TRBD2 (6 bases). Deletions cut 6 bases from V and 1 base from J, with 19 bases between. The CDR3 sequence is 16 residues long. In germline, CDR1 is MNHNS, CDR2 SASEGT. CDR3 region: CASSLQAQEGSYEQYF. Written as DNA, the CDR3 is TGTGCCAGCAGCCTTCAGGCCCAGGAGGGTTCCTACGAGCAGTACTTC.

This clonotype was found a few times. DNA of the CDR3: TGCGCCAGCAGCTTGTCTCTCGGGGACCAAGAGACCCAGTACTTC. Amino acid sequence: CASSLSLGDQETQYF. J is TRBJ2-5 and V is TRBV5-1; D might be TRBD2 (5 bases). Germline V gives CDR1 SGHRS, CDR2 YFSETQ. This CDR3 comprises 15 residues. V lost 1 base and J 0 bases, leaving 10 bases between the germline ends.

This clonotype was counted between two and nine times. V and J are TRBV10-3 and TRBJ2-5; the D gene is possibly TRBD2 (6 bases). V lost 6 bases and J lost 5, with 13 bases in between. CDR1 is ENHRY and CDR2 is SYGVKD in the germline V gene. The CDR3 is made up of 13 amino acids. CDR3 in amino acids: CAIRRGERETQYF. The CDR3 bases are TGTGCCATCAGGCGGGGCGAACGGGAGACCCAGTACTTC.

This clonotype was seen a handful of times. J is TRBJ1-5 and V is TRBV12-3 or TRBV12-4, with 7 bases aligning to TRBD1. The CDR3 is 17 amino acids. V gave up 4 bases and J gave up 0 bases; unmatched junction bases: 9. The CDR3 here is CASSSPGQAYSNQPQHF. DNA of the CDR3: TGTGCCAGCAGTTCTCCCGGACAGGCCTATAGCAATCAGCCCCAGCATTTT.

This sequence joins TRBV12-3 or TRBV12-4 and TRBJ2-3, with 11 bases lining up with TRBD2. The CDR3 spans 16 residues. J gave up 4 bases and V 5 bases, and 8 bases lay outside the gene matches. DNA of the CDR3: TGTGCCAGCAGTCCCAATGAACTAGCGGGAGCAGATACGCAGTATTTT. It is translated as CASSPNELAGADTQYF.

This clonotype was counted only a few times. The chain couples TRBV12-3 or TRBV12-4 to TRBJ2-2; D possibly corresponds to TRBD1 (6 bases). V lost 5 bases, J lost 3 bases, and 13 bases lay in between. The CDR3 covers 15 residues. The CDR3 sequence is CASSLRQVHTGELFF. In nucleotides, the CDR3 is TGTGCCAGCAGTCTTCGACAGGTTCACACCGGGGAGCTGTTTTTT.

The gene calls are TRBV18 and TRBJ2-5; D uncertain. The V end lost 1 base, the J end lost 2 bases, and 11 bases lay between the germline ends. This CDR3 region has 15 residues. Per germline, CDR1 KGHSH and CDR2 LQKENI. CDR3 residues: CASSPRRTDQETQYF. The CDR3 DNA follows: TGTGCCAGCTCACCACGGCGTACCGATCAAGAGACCCAGTACTTC.

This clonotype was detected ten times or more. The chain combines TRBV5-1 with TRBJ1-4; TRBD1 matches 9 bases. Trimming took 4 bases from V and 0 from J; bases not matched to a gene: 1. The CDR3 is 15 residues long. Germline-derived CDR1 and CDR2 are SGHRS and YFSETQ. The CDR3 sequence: CASSRDRATNEKLFF. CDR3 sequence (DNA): TGCGCCAGCAGCAGGGACAGGGCAACTAATGAAAAACTGTTTTTT.

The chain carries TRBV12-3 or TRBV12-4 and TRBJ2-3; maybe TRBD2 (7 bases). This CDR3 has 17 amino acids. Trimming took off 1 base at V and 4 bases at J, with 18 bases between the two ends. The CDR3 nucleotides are TGTGCCAGCAGTTTAGAAGTGGTGGGGGGGCCCGCAGATACGCAGTATTTT. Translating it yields CASSLEVVGGPADTQYF.

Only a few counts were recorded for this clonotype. DNA of the CDR3: TGTGCCAGCAGCAAAGACAGACAGCTAGCCAAAAACATTCAGTACTTC. Its protein is CASSKDRQLAKNIQYF. V is TRBV21-1 and J is TRBJ2-4. TRBV21-1 is noted as a pseudogene. The CDR3 is 16 amino acids.

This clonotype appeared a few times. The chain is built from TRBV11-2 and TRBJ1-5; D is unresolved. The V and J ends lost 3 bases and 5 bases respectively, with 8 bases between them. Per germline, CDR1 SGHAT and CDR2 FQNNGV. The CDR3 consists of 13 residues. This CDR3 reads CASSFQRDQPQHF. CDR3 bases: TGTGCCAGCAGCTTCCAGAGGGATCAGCCCCAGCATTTT.

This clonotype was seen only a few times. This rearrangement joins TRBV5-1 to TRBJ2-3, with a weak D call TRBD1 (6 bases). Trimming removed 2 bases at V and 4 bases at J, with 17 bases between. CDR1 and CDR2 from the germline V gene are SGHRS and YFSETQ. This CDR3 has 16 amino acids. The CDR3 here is CASSLMQFQGSDTQYF. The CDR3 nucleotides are TGCGCCAGCAGCTTAATGCAGTTCCAGGGGTCAGATACGCAGTATTTT.